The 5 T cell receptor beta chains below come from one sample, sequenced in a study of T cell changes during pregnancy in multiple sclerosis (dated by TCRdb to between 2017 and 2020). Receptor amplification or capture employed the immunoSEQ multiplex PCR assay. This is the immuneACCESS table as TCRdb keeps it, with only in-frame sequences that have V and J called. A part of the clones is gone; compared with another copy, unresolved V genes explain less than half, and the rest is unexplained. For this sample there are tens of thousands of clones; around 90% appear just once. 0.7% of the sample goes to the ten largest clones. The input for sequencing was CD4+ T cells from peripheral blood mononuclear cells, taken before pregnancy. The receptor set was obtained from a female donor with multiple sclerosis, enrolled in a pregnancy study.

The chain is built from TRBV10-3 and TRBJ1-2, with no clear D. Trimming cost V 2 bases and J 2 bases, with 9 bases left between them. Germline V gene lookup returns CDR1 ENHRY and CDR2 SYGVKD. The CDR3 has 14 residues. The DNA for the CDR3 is TGTGCCATCAGTGAGACCAGCGCGAACTATGGCTACACCTTC. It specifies CAISETSANYGYTF.

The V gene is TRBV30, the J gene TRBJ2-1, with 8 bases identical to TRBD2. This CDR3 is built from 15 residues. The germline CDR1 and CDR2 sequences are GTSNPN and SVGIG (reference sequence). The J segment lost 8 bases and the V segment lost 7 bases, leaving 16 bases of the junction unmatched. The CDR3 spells CASDTGTREMHEQFF. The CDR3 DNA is TGTGCCTCGGACACCGGGACTAGAGAGATGCATGAGCAGTTCTTC.

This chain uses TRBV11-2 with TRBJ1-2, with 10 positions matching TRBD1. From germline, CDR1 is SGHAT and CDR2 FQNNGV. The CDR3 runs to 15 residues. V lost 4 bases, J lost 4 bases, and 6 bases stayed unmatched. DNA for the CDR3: TGTGCCAGCAGCTCCCAGGACAGGGGGGTCTATGGCTACACCTTC. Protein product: CASSSQDRGVYGYTF.

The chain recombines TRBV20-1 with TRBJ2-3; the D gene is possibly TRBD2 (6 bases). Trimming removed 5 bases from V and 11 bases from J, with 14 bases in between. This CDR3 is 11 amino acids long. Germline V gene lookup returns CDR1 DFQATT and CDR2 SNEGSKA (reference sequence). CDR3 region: CSAPLGGGQYF. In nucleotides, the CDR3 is TGCAGTGCTCCCCTGGGGGGAGGGCAGTATTTT.

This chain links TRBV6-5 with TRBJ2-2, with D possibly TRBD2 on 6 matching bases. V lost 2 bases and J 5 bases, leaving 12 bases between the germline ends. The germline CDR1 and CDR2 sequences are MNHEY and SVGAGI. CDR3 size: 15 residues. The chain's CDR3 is CASSYQGRETGELFF. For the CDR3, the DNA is TGTGCCAGCAGTTACCAGGGACGGGAGACCGGGGAGCTGTTTTTT.